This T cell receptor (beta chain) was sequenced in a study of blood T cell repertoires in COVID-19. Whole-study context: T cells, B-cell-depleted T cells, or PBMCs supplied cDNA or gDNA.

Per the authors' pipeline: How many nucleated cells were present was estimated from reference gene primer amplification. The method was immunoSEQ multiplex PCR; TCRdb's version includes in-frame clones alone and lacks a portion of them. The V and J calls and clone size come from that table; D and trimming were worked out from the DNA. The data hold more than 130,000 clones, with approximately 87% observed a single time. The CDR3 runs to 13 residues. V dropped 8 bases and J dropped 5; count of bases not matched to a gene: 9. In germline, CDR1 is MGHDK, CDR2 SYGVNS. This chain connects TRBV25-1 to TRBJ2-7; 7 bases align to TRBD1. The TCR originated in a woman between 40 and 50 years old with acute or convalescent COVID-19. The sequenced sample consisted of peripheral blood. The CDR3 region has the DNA TGTGCCAGCCATCGGGACAGATGGGACGAGCAGTACTTC. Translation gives CASHRDRWDEQYF.